The clone carrying this T cell receptor (beta chain) was detected many times. Its antigen is not known. These data come from a study of regulatory T cells in long-lasting Graves disease. Study-level background: Persistent Graves' disease meant over 5 years of antithyroid drugs with positive TSH receptor antibodies. Whole-study findings and limits: Samples came from peripheral blood alone, without thyroid tissue.

Time point specified: persistent/refractory GD, antithyroid drugs over 5 years with positive TRAb. PBMC-derived RNA was used for the TCR library. American Thyroid Association guidelines defined how Graves' disease was diagnosed. iRepertoire HTBI primers and Arm-PCR of CDR3 regions built TCR beta libraries. Study processing details: Identification yielded approximately 66 TRBV and 13 to 15 TRBJ segments across samples. One entry per CDR3 protein, called by TCRdb with MiXCR from the multiplex PCR reads. TCRdb's processing, not the authors', yielded these V and J calls. The profile shows about 290,000 distinct CDR3 sequences, roughly a fifth of them singletons. Trimming shortened V by 8 bases and J by 5 bases, and 18 bases separated the two germline ends. Germline loops: CDR1 MNHEY, CDR2 SMNVEV (reference sequence). The CDR3 covers 14 residues.

This receptor was obtained from a female donor with Graves disease. The chain joins TRBV27 to TRBJ2-5; tentatively, D is TRBD2 (6 bases). Sequenced material: peripheral blood mononuclear cells (PBMCs), taken when the disease was refractory, from a patient treated with antithyroid drugs. The CDR3 loop is CASGRDGQMETQYF. The CDR3 nucleotides are TGTGCCAGCGGGCGGGACGGCCAAATGGAGACCCAGTACTTC.